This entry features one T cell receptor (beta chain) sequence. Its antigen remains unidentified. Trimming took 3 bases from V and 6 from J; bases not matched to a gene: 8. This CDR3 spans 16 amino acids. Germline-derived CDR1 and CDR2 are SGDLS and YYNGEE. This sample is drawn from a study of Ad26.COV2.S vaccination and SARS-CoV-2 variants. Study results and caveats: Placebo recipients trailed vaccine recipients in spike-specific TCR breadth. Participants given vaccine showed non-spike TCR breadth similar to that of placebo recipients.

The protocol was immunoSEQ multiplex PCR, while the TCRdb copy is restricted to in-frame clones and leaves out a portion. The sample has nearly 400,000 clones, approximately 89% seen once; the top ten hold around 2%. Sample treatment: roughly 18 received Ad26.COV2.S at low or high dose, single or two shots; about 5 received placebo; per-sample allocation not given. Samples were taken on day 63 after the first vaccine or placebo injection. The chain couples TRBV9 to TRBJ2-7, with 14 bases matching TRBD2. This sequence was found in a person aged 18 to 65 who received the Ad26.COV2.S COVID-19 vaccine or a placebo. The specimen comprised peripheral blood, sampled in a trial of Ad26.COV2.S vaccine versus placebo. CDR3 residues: CASSATGLAGVGEQYF. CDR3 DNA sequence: TGTGCCAGCAGCGCGACGGGACTAGCGGGAGTGGGCGAGCAGTACTTC.